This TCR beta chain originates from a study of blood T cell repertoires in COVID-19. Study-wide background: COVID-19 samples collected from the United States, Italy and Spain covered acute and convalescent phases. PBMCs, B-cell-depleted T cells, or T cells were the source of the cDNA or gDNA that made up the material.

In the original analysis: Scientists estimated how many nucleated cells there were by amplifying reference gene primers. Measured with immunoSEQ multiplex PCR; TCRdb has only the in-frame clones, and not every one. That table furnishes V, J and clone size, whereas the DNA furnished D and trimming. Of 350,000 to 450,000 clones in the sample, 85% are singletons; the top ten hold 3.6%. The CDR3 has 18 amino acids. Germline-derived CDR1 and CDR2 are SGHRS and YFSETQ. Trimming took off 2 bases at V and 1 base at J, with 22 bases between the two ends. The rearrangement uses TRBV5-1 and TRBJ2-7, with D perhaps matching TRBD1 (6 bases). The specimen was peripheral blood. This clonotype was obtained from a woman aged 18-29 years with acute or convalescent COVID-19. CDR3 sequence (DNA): TGCGCCAGCAGCTTATTTGATTTGGGACAAACCAGATCCTACGAGCAGTACTTC. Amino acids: CASSLFDLGQTRSYEQYF.